This TCR beta chain was obtained from a study of tumor-infiltrating lymphocytes in localized non-small cell lung cancer. Study-level findings and limits: Higher tumor T cell infiltration than in uninvolved lung was supported by TCRbeta sequencing.

Profiling relied on immunoSEQ multiplex PCR, and the TCRdb table lists in-frame clones only, not all of them. The sample carries just under 5,000 clones, around 95% recorded once. Germline values: CDR1 SGHTS, CDR2 YDEGEE. The germline V and J ends were trimmed by 0 bases and 6 bases, with 9 bases remaining between them. The CDR3 is 14 residues long. About this clone: No antigen is known for it.

This receptor was taken from a human donor with non-small cell lung cancer. This chain uses TRBV5-8 with TRBJ2-2; no reliable D call. The sample was uninvolved lung tissue not adjacent to the tumor. CDR3: CASSLDPSAGELFF. In nucleotides, the CDR3 is TGTGCCAGCAGCTTGGATCCATCCGCCGGGGAGCTGTTTTTT.